The clone carrying this TCR beta chain has just a few counts. Its antigen remains unknown. The entry originates in a study of CD4 T cells in relation to SARS-CoV-2 and coronaviruses. Study results and caveats: Monoreactive clones expanded significantly more to SARS-CoV-2 than crossreactive clones did. This crossreactivity analysis covered spike protein alone, no other viral proteins. Each donor contributed either pre-pandemic or post-infection samples, not both.

With 5 bases removed from V and 2 bases from J, the gap between germline ends came to 9 bases. From germline, CDR1 is LGHNA and CDR2 YSLEER. The CDR3 totals 14 residues. Measured with immunoSEQ multiplex PCR; TCRdb has only the in-frame clones, and not every one. The data contain 25,000 to 30,000 clones, just under 75% of them singletons. The unexposed donors gave CD4+ T cells in 2011-2018, prior to COVID-19. After about 10 days of culture, CD4+ T cells were isolated. Cells permitting, SARS-CoV-2 S/N and four cold-coronavirus spikes were tested on unexposed-donor CD4+ T cells. The clonotype was recovered from a human donor in good health. This chain uses TRBV4-3 with TRBJ2-2, with D tentatively TRBD1 (5 bases). Sequenced input: CD4+ T cells from PBMCs, cultured in vitro. CDR3 bases: TGCGCCAGCAGCATGGACACTAACACCGGGGAGCTGTTTTTT. Translation gives CASSMDTNTGELFF.